The 16 T cell receptor beta chains below come from one sample, sequenced in a study of shared clonotypes between healthy human individuals. Sequencing used immunoSEQ multiplex PCR; TCRdb keeps in-frame clones, though not all of them. The table shows about 960,000 clones, with approximately 80% occurring only once. The sequenced sample was memory CD4+ T cells sorted from blood. Stated subset: CD45RA-negative fraction. Receptors were obtained from a man aged 18 to 30 in good health.

V usage is TRBV6-4 and J usage is TRBJ1-1; D is ambiguous. The CDR3 loop spans 13 amino acids. Looked up from germline, CDR1 is MRHNA and CDR2 is SNTAGT. V shed 4 bases and J shed 0 bases, with 6 bases lying between them. The CDR3 region has the DNA TGTGCCAGCAGTGTAAAATTGAACACTGAAGCTTTCTTT. This sequence encodes CASSVKLNTEAFF.

This clone was observed once. The gene calls are TRBV5-4 and TRBJ2-3; 13 bases agree with TRBD2. Germline assignment: CDR1 SGHNT and CDR2 YYREEE (reference sequence). The CDR3 is 20 residues long. The trim removed 0 bases at V and 1 base at J, leaving 11 bases unmatched. CDR3 sequence: CASSLGRTSGRKGGTDTQYF. The CDR3 DNA reads TGTGCCAGCAGCTTGGGAAGGACTAGCGGGAGAAAGGGAGGCACAGATACGCAGTATTTT.

The chain combines TRBV6-1 with TRBJ2-3; perhaps TRBD2 as D (5 bases). This CDR3 contains 15 residues. Germline V gene lookup returns CDR1 MNHNS and CDR2 SASEGT. The ends were cut back, 9 bases at V and 3 bases at J, with 19 bases in the middle. CDR3 amino acids: CASSRRASGTDTQYF. In DNA form, the CDR3 reads TGTGCCAGTTCCCGACGGGCCAGCGGAACAGATACGCAGTATTTT.

The chain recombines TRBV6-1 with TRBJ2-3, with 8 bases aligning to TRBD2. Trimming removed 3 bases from V and 2 bases from J; junction bases left unmatched: 4. From germline, CDR1 is MNHNS and CDR2 SASEGT. This CDR3 has 15 amino acids. The CDR3 DNA reads as TGTGCCAGCAGTGAGGGACTAGTGCCCACAGATACGCAGTATTTT. Translated: CASSEGLVPTDTQYF.

The chain uses TRBV5-1 and TRBJ1-4, with a tentative D call TRBD1 (6 bases). The germline V and J ends were trimmed by 0 bases and 6 bases, with 12 bases remaining between them. Germline CDR1 SGHRS, CDR2 YFSETQ. This CDR3 is built from 15 residues. The DNA of the CDR3 is TGCGCCAGCAGCTTGGCAGGGGAGCCTTATGAAAAACTGTTTTTT. This encodes CASSLAGEPYEKLFF. Full variable domain (rest looked up from reference TRBV5-1 and TRBJ1-4): KAGVTQTPRYLIKTRGQQVTLSCSPISGHRSVSWYQQTPGQGLQFLFEYFSETQRNKGNFPGRFSGRQFSNSRSEMNVSTLELGDSALYLCASSLAGEPYEKLFFGSGTQLSVL.

The chain recombines TRBV5-1 with TRBJ1-2; 7 bases match TRBD1. The V segment lost 5 bases and the J segment 6 bases; nucleotides outside the gene matches: 7. This CDR3 has 13 residues. Germline CDR1 and CDR2: SGHRS and YFSETQ. The CDR3 loop reads CASRRQGGNGYTF. The CDR3 bases are TGCGCCAGCAGACGACAGGGAGGTAATGGCTACACCTTC.

The rearrangement uses TRBV7-2 and TRBJ2-7; D is undetermined. The ends were cut back, 3 bases at V and 10 bases at J, with 10 bases in the middle. Germline V gene lookup returns CDR1 SGHTA and CDR2 FQGNSA. The CDR3 is 11 residues long. CDR3 sequence reads: CASSFGVEQYF. The CDR3, as DNA: TGTGCCAGCAGCTTCGGAGTCGAACAGTACTTC.

The rearrangement joins TRBV12-5 to TRBJ2-7; no firm D call. This CDR3 contains 12 residues. The V and J ends lost 2 bases and 8 bases respectively, with 10 bases between them. Germline V gene sequence: CDR1 LGHNT, CDR2 FRNRAP. DNA of the CDR3: TGTGCTAGTGGTTTGACAAACGGACAGCAGTACTTC. This codes for CASGLTNGQQYF.

The V gene is TRBV10-1, the J gene TRBJ2-4, with D perhaps matching TRBD2 (5 bases). This CDR3 is 13 amino acids long. Germline lookup yields CDR1 WNHNN and CDR2 SYGVQD (reference sequence). Trimming removed 2 bases at V and 13 bases at J, with 15 bases between. The DNA of the CDR3 is TGCGCCAGCAGTGAGGACCCCCAGTCGGGGCAGTACTTC. Translated, it gives CASSEDPQSGQYF.

The rearrangement joins TRBV6-6 to TRBJ1-2; 9 nucleotides align to TRBD1. Trimming cost V 5 bases and J 5 bases; bases outside gene matches: 9. The germline CDR1 and CDR2 sequences are MNHNY and SVGAGI (reference sequence). The CDR3 covers 15 residues. CDR3 sequence: CASSPRTGVFYGYTF. The DNA of the CDR3 is TGTGCCAGCAGTCCCAGGACAGGGGTCTTTTATGGCTACACCTTC.

J is TRBJ2-7 and V is TRBV6-4; maybe TRBD2 (5 bases). The CDR3 extends over 17 amino acids. Trimming removed 2 bases from V and 1 base from J, with 18 bases in between. Germline loops: CDR1 MRHNA, CDR2 SNTAGT. The CDR3 loop reads CASSDTRGAESSYEQYF. The CDR3, as DNA: TGTGCCAGCAGTGACACTCGGGGAGCGGAGAGTTCCTACGAGCAGTACTTC.

CDR3 sequence reads: CASSKGWDRETGGANVLTF. The DNA of the CDR3 is TGTGCCAGCAGCAAAGGATGGGACAGGGAGACAGGTGGGGCCAACGTCCTGACTTTC. This chain connects TRBV21-1 to TRBJ2-6; the table's D gene call, TRBD1, was not cross checked with the DNA. TRBV21-1 is tagged as a pseudogene. This CDR3 is built from 19 residues.

The gene calls are TRBV7-2 and TRBJ2-5; D is ambiguous. With 2 bases removed from V and 4 bases from J, the gap between germline ends came to 14 bases. CDR1 SGHTA and CDR2 FQGNSA come from the germline V gene. CDR3 length equals 15 residues. The CDR3 region is CASSLQATGSETQYF. CDR3 nucleotide sequence: TGTGCCAGCAGCTTACAGGCTACCGGGTCAGAGACCCAGTACTTC.

The CDR3 protein is CASSPDRGLSGNTIYF. CDR3 nucleotides: TGTGCCAGCTCACCGGACAGGGGGCTCTCTGGAAACACCATATATTTT. The chain employs TRBV18 and TRBJ1-3, with 11 positions matching TRBD1. Germline V lookup: CDR1 KGHSH, CDR2 LQKENI. The V and J ends lost 3 bases and 0 bases, in that order; junction bases with no gene match: 1. This CDR3 region has 16 residues.

The chain uses TRBV6-5 and TRBJ2-7; weak D call: TRBD2 (5 bases). Trimming left V 7 bases short and J 1 base short, with 11 bases between. CDR1 and CDR2 (germline): MNHEY, SVGAGI. This CDR3 spans 13 amino acids. As DNA, the CDR3 is TGTGCCAGCACCAAACCGGGGTCCTACGAGCAGTACTTC. As protein: CASTKPGSYEQYF.

There are a few counts of this clone. V and J are TRBV7-2 and TRBJ2-7; no clear D. This CDR3 comprises 14 residues. CDR1 is SGHTA and CDR2 is FQGNSA in the germline V gene. V gave up 1 base and J gave up 4 bases, with 11 bases separating them. The CDR3 DNA reads TGTGCCAGCAGCTTAGTACAGACTCAATACGAGCAGTACTTC. It encodes CASSLVQTQYEQYF. The full variable domain, its missing parts supplied by reference TRBV7-2 and TRBJ2-7, is GAGVSQSPSNKVTEKGKDVELRCDPISGHTALYWYRQSLGQGLEFLIYFQGNSAPDKSGLPSDRFSAERTGGSVSTLTIQRTQQEDSAVYLCASSLVQTQYEQYFGPGTRLTVT.